This T cell receptor (beta chain) emerged from a study of blood T cell repertoires in COVID-19. Germline V gene lookup returns CDR1 LGHDT and CDR2 YNNKEL (reference sequence). V shed 1 base, J shed 4 bases, and the junction held 10 bases outside the gene matches. This CDR3 has 17 residues. Assay: immunoSEQ multiplex PCR; the TCRdb copy retains only in-frame clones and omits some. The sample shows 50,000 to 75,000 clones, around 80% of them seen only once. V is TRBV3-1 (or the pseudogene TRBV3-2) and J is TRBJ2-3; 8 nucleotides agree with TRBD2. The sequenced material came from peripheral blood. The clonotype was recovered from a woman older than 75 with active or convalescent COVID-19. CDR3 amino acids: CASSQVRAGGRPDTQYF. As DNA, the CDR3 is TGTGCCAGCAGCCAAGTTCGGGCGGGGGGACGTCCAGATACGCAGTATTTT.